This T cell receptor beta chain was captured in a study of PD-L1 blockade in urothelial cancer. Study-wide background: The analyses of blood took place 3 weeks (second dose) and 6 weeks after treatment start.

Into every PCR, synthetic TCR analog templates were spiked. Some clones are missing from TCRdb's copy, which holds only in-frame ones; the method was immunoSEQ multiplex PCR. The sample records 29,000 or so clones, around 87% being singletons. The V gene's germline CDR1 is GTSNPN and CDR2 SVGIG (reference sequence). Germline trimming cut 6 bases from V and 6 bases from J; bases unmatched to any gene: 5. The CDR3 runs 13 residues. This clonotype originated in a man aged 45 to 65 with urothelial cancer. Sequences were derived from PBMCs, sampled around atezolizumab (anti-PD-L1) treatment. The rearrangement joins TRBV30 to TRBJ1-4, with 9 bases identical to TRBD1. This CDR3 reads CACDRTGDEKLFF. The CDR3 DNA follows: TGTGCCTGCGACCGGACAGGGGATGAAAAACTGTTTTTT.